This record covers a single T cell receptor (beta chain). The antigen is unknown. V lost 2 bases to trimming and J lost 0 bases; unmatched junction nucleotides: 11. The CDR3 covers 18 residues. From germline, CDR1 is MDHEN and CDR2 SYDVKM. In the ophthalmopathy cohort, Clinical Activity Score was at least 3, NOSPECS grade at least 4, and duration under 3 months. The data originate from a study of T cells in Graves' hyperthyroidism and ophthalmopathy. Study in general: Peripheral blood sampling occurred at initial diagnosis, before any treatment.

What was amplified from RNA transcripts were TCR beta CDR3 regions. The HTBI primer set was used in a first-round RT-PCR of the TCR CDR3. TCRdb fed the multiplex PCR reads into MiXCR, producing one record per CDR3 protein. The table shows fewer than 650,000 distinct CDR3 sequences, with roughly 14% occurring only once. Overall study findings and caveats: Most thyroid clonotypes expanded above 0.001 were also detected in blood.

This TCR was sampled from a woman aged 40 to 55 with Graves' ophthalmopathy. The sequenced material came from blood. The V gene is TRBV28, the J gene TRBJ2-5, with 8 bases aligning to TRBD2. The CDR3 DNA reads as TGTGCCAGCAGTTTACAGTTTGGTTCTAGCGGGTACCAAGAGACCCAGTACTTC. Encoded protein: CASSLQFGSSGYQETQYF.